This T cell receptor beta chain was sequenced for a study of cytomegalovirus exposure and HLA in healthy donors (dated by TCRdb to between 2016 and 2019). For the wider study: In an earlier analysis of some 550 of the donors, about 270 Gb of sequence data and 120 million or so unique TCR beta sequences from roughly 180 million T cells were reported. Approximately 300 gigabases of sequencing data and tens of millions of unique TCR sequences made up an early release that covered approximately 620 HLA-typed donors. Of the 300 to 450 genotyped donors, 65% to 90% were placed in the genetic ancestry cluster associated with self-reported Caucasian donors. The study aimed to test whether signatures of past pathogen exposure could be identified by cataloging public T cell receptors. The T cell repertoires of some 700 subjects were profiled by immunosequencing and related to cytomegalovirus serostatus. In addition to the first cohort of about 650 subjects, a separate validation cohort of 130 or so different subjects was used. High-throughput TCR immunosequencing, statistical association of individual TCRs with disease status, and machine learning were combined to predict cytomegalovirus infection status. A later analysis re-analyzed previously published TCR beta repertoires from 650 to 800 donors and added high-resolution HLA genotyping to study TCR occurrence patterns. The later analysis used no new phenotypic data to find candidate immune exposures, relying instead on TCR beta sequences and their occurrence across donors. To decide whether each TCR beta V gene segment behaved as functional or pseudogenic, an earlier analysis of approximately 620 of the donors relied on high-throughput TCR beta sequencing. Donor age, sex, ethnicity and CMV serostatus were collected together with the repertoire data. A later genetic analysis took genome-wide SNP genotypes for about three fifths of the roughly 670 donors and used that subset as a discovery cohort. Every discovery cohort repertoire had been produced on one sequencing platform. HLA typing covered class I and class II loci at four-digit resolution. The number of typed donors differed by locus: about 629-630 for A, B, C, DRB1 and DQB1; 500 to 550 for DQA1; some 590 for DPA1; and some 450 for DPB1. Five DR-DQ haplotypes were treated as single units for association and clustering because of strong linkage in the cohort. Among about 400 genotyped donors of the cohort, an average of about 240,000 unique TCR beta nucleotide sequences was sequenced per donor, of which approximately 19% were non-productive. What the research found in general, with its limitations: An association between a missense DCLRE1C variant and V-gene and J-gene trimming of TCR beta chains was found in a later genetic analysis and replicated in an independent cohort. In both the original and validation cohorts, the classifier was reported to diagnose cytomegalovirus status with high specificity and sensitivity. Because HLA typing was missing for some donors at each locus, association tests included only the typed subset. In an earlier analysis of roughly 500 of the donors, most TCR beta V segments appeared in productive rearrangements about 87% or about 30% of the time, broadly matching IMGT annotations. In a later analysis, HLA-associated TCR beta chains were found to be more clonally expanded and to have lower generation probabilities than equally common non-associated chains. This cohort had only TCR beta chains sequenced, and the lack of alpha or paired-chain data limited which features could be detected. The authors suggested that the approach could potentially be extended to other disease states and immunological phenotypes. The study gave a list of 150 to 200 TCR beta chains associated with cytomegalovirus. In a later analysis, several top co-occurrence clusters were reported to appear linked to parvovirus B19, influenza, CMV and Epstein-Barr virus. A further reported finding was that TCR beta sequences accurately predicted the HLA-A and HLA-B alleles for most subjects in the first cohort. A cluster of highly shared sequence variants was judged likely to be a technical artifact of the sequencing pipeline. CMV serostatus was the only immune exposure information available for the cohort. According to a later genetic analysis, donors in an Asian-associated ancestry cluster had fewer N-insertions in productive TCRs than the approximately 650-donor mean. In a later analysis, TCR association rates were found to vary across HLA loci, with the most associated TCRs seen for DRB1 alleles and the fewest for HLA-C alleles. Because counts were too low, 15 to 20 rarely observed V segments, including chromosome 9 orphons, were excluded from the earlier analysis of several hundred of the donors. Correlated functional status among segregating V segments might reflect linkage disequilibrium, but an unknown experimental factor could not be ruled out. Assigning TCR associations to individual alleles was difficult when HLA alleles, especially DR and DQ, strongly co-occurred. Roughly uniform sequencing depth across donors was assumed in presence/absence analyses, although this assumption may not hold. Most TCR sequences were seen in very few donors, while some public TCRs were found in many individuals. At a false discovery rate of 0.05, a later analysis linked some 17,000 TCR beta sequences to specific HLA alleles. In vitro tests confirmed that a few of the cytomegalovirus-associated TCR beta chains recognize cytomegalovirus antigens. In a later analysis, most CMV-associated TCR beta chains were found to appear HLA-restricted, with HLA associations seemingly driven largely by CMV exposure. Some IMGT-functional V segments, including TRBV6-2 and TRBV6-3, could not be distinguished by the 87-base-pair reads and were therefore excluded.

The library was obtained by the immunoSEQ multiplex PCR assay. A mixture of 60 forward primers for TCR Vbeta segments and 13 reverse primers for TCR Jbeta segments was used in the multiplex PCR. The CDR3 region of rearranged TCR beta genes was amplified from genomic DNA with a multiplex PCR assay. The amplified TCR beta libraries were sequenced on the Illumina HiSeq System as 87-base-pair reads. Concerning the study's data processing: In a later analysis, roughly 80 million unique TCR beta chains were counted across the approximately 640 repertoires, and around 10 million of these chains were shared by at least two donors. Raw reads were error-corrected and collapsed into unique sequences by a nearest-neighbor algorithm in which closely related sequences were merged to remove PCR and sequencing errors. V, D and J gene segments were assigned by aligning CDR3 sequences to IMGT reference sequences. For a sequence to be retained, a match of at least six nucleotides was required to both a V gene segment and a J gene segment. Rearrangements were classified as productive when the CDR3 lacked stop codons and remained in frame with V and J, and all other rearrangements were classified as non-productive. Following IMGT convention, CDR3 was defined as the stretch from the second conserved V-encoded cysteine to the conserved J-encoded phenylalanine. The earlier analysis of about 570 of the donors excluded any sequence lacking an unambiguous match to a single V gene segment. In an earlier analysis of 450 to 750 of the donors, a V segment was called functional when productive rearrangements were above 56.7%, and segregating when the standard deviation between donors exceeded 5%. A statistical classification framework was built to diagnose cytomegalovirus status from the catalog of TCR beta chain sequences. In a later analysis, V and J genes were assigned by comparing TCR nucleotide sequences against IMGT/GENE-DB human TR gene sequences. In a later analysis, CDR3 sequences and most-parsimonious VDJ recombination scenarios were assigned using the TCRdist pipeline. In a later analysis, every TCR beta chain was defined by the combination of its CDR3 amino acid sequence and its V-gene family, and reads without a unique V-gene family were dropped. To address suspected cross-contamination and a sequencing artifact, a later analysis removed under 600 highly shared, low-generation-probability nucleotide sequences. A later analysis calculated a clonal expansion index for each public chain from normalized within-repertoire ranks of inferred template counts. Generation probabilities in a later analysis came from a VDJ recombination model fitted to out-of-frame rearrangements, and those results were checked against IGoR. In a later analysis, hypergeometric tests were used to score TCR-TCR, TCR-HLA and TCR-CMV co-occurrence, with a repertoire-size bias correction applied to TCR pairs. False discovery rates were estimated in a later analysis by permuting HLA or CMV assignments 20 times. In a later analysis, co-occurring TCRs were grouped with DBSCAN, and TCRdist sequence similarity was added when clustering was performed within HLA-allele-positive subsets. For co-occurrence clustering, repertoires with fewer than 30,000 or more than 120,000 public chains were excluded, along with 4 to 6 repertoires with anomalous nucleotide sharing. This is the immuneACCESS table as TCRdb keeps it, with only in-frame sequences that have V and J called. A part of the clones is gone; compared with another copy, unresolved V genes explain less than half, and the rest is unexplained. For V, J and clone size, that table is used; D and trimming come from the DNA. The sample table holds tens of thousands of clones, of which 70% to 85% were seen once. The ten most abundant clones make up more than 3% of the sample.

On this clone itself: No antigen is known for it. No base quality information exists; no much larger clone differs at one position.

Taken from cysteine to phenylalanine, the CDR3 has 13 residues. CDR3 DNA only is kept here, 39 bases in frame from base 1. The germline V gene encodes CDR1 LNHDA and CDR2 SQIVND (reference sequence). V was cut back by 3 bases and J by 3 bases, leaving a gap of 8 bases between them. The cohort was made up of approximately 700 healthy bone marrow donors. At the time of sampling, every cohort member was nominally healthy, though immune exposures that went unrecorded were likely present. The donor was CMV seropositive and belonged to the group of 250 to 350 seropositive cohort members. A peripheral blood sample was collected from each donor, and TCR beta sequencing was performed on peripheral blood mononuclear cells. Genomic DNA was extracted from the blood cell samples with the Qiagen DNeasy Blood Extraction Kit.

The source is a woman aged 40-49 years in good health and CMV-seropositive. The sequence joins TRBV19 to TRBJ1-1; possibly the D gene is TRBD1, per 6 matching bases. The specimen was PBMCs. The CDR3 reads CASSMKGDTEAFF. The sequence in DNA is TGTGCCAGTAGTATGAAGGGGGACACTGAAGCTTTCTTT.